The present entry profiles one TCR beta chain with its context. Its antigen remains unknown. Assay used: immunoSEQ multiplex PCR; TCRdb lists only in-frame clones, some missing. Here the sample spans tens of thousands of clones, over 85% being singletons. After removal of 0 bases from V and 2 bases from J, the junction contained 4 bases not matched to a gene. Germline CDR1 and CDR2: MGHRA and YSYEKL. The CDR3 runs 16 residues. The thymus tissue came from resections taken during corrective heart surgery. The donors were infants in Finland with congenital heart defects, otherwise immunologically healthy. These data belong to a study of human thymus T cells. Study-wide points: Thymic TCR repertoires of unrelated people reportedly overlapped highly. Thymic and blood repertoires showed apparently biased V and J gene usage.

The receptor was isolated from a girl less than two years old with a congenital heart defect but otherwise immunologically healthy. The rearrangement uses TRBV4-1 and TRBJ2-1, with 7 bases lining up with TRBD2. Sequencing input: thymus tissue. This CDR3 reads CASSQDGAGPYNEQFF. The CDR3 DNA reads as TGCGCCAGCAGCCAAGATGGAGCGGGGCCCTACAATGAGCAGTTCTTC.